This is a list of T cell receptor beta chains from one sample in a study of blood T cell repertoires in COVID-19. Some clones are missing from TCRdb's copy, which holds only in-frame ones; the method was immunoSEQ multiplex PCR. This table has 150,000 to 200,000 clones, around four fifths appearing once. What was sequenced was peripheral blood. The origin of the receptors is a woman in her seventies with COVID-19, enrolled during active disease. The CDR3 runs from the conserved cysteine through the conserved F or W. A D gene is named only where the DNA matches it firmly. Some rows mark clone size as missing; the rest say once, few, many or name a class of expanded clone.

d_gene: .; len: 16; abundance: .; v_gene: TRBV27; j_gene: TRBJ2-7; CDR3aa: CASSLSTGKRTYEQYF; CDR3nt: TGTGCCAGCAGTTTATCTACAGGGAAAAGGACCTACGAGCAGTACTTC
d_gene: TRBD1; len: 13; abundance: .; v_gene: TRBV5-1; j_gene: TRBJ2-5; CDR3aa: CASSGTAGETQYF; CDR3nt: TGCGCCAGCAGCGGGACAGCAGGGGAGACCCAGTACTTC
d_gene: .; len: 12; abundance: .; v_gene: TRBV7-2; j_gene: TRBJ2-5; CDR3aa: CASSFLGETQYF; CDR3nt: TGTGCCAGCAGCTTCCTCGGAGAGACCCAGTACTTC
d_gene: TRBD2; len: 14; abundance: .; v_gene: TRBV6-6; j_gene: TRBJ2-1; CDR3aa: CASSLPGPGGGQFF; CDR3nt: TGTGCCAGCAGTCTTCCGGGCCCGGGGGGTGGGCAGTTCTTC
d_gene: .; len: 14; abundance: .; v_gene: TRBV5-1; j_gene: TRBJ1-1; CDR3aa: CASGQTGGSTEAFF; CDR3nt: TGCGCCAGCGGTCAGACAGGCGGGAGCACTGAAGCTTTCTTT
d_gene: .; len: 16; abundance: .; v_gene: TRBV5-1; j_gene: TRBJ2-6; CDR3aa: CASQRTVISGANVLTF; CDR3nt: TGCGCCAGTCAAAGGACAGTAATCTCTGGGGCCAACGTCCTGACTTTC
d_gene: TRBD2; len: 15; abundance: .; v_gene: TRBV19; j_gene: TRBJ2-3; CDR3aa: CASSIEGGSSPTQYF; CDR3nt: TGTGCCAGTAGTATAGAGGGCGGGAGCTCCCCTACGCAGTATTTT
d_gene: .; len: 16; abundance: .; v_gene: TRBV7-6; j_gene: TRBJ2-3; CDR3aa: CASSPNRGGGADTQYF; CDR3nt: TGTGCCAGCAGCCCGAACAGGGGAGGTGGGGCAGATACGCAGTATTTT
d_gene: TRBD2; len: 15; abundance: .; v_gene: TRBV28; j_gene: TRBJ2-7; CDR3aa: CASSSGTTLSYEQYF; CDR3nt: TGTGCCAGCAGTTCCGGGACTACCCTCTCCTACGAGCAGTACTTC
d_gene: TRBD1; len: 16; abundance: .; v_gene: TRBV4-1; j_gene: TRBJ2-1; CDR3aa: CASSQGRDRAYNEQFF; CDR3nt: TGCGCCAGCAGCCAAGGCCGGGACAGGGCCTACAATGAGCAGTTCTTC
d_gene: .; len: 15; abundance: .; v_gene: TRBV5-4; j_gene: TRBJ1-1; CDR3aa: CASSLARGQNTEAFF; CDR3nt: TGTGCCAGCAGCTTGGCTAGGGGCCAGAACACTGAAGCTTTCTTT
d_gene: .; len: 15; abundance: .; v_gene: TRBV28; j_gene: TRBJ2-5; CDR3aa: CASSSPRKYGEAQYF; CDR3nt: TGTGCCAGCAGCTCTCCCAGAAAGTATGGTGAAGCCCAGTACTTC
d_gene: .; len: 15; abundance: .; v_gene: TRBV3-1/TRBV3-2; j_gene: TRBJ1-3; CDR3aa: CASRSVTNRGNTIYF; CDR3nt: TGTGCCAGCAGATCTGTAACAAATCGTGGAAACACCATATATTTT
d_gene: TRBD2; len: 16; abundance: few; v_gene: TRBV24-1; j_gene: TRBJ2-1; CDR3aa: CATSDRTSGRLREQFF; CDR3nt: TGTGCCACCAGTGATCGGACTAGCGGGAGGCTTAGGGAGCAGTTCTTC
d_gene: TRBD2; len: 15; abundance: .; v_gene: TRBV3-1/TRBV3-2; j_gene: TRBJ2-5; CDR3aa: CASSHRTSGKETQYF; CDR3nt: TGTGCCAGCAGCCACCGGACTAGCGGGAAGGAGACCCAGTACTTC
d_gene: .; len: 13; abundance: .; v_gene: TRBV5-1; j_gene: TRBJ1-1; CDR3aa: CASSLARGNEAFF; CDR3nt: TGCGCCAGCAGCTTGGCCCGGGGAAATGAAGCTTTCTTT
d_gene: .; len: 21; abundance: once; v_gene: TRBV21-1; j_gene: TRBJ2-1; CDR3aa: CATTLLPGDGTGNVDYNEQFF; CDR3nt: TGTGCCACCACCCTCCTCCCAGGGGACGGGACAGGCAATGTAGACTACAATGAGCAGTTCTTC
d_gene: .; len: 16; abundance: .; v_gene: TRBV5-8; j_gene: TRBJ2-2; CDR3aa: CASSLGQLWNTGELFF; CDR3nt: TGTGCCAGCAGCTTAGGACAGCTTTGGAACACCGGGGAGCTGTTTTTT
d_gene: TRBD2; len: 15; abundance: .; v_gene: TRBV14; j_gene: TRBJ2-7; CDR3aa: CASSPSGTRDYEQYF; CDR3nt: TGTGCCAGCAGCCCCTCCGGGACTAGGGACTACGAGCAGTACTTC
d_gene: TRBD1; len: 14; abundance: .; v_gene: TRBV2; j_gene: TRBJ1-2; CDR3aa: CASSEQGAISGYTF; CDR3nt: TGTGCCAGCAGTGAACAGGGGGCGATTAGTGGCTACACCTTC
d_gene: TRBD1; len: 15; abundance: .; v_gene: TRBV10-1; j_gene: TRBJ1-5; CDR3aa: CASRAGTGHNQPQHF; CDR3nt: TGCGCCAGCAGGGCGGGGACAGGCCACAATCAGCCCCAGCATTTT
d_gene: TRBD2; len: 16; abundance: .; v_gene: TRBV9; j_gene: TRBJ2-1; CDR3aa: CASSPRTSGHLNEQFF; CDR3nt: TGTGCCAGCAGCCCCCGGACTAGCGGACACCTCAATGAGCAGTTCTTC
d_gene: TRBD1; len: 15; abundance: .; v_gene: TRBV6-5; j_gene: TRBJ2-7; CDR3aa: CASSYPGQGIYEQYF; CDR3nt: TGTGCCAGCAGTTACCCGGGACAGGGTATCTACGAGCAGTACTTC
d_gene: .; len: 14; abundance: .; v_gene: TRBV28; j_gene: TRBJ1-4; CDR3aa: CASSFHSGLEKLFF; CDR3nt: TGTGCCAGCAGTTTTCACTCGGGGTTGGAAAAACTGTTTTTT
d_gene: TRBD1; len: 14; abundance: .; v_gene: TRBV6-5; j_gene: TRBJ2-7; CDR3aa: CASRPGQGAYEQYF; CDR3nt: TGTGCCAGCAGACCCGGACAGGGAGCTTACGAGCAGTACTTC